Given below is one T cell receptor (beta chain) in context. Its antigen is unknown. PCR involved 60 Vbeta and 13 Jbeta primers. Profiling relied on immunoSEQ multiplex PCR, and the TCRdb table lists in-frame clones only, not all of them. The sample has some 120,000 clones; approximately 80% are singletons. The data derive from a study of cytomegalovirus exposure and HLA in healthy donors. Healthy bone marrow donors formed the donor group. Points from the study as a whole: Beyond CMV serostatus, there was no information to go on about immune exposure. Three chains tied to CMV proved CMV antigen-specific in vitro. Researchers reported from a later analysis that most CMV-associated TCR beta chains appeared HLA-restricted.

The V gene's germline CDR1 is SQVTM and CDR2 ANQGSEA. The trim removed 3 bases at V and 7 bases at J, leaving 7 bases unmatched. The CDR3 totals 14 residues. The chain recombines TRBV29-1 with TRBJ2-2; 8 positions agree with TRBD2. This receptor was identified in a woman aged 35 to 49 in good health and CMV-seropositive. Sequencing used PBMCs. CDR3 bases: TGCAGCGTTGATATGGGAGCGGGAGACGGGGAGCTGTTTTTT. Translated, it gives CSVDMGAGDGELFF.